What follows are 26 T cell receptor beta chains derived from one specimen sequenced in a study of blood T cell repertoires in COVID-19. Sequenced by immunoSEQ multiplex PCR; TCRdb stores in-frame clones only, minus some. The sample comprises about 340,000 clones, more than 75% of which are singletons, and about 6.3% rests with the top ten. The source material was peripheral blood. The origin of the receptors is a woman in her forties or fifties with COVID-19, enrolled during active disease.

The genes are TRBV11-2 and TRBJ2-3, with 12 bases lining up with TRBD2. V trimming: 5 bases; J trimming: 0 bases; junction bases outside the gene matches: 6. The CDR3 length is 17 residues. The V gene's germline CDR1 is SGHAT and CDR2 FQNNGV. Written as DNA, the CDR3 is TGTGCCAGCAGCAAAAGGACTAGCGGGACTAGCACAGATACGCAGTATTTT. This encodes CASSKRTSGTSTDTQYF.

The rearrangement joins TRBV14 to TRBJ1-1; no reliable D call. V was pared by 3 bases and J by 6 bases, with 14 bases between. CDR1 and CDR2 (germline): SGHDN, FVKESK. CDR3 length: 14 residues. The CDR3 protein is CASSQVRLIAEAFF. The CDR3 coding sequence is TGTGCCAGCAGCCAGGTCAGACTCATCGCTGAAGCTTTCTTT.

This clone came up once. The chain links TRBV6-4 to TRBJ1-2; TRBD1 matches at 7 bases. The CDR3 runs 15 residues. The J segment lost 8 bases and the V segment lost 6 bases, leaving 15 bases of the junction unmatched. Germline-derived CDR1 and CDR2 are MRHNA and SNTAGT. CDR3 bases: TGTGCCAGCAGGGAATGGGACAGCCTACTTTACGGCTACACCTTC. Its protein product is CASREWDSLLYGYTF.

The rearrangement links TRBV29-1 to TRBJ2-7; 8 nucleotides agree with TRBD1. The CDR3 contains 11 residues. V was pared by 3 bases and J by 6 bases, with 1 base of the junction left unmatched. Germline assignment: CDR1 SQVTM and CDR2 ANQGSEA. The CDR3 here is CSVEDRVEQYF. The CDR3 nucleotides are TGCAGCGTTGAGGACAGGGTCGAGCAGTACTTC.

The chain joins TRBV12-5 to TRBJ2-5; the D is unclear. This CDR3 is 17 amino acids long. The V gene's germline CDR1 is LGHNT and CDR2 FRNRAP. V was cut by 2 bases and J by 0 bases, with 16 bases left in between. CDR3 protein: CASGLSKNSVNQETQYF. CDR3 DNA: TGTGCTAGTGGTTTGTCAAAGAATTCAGTTAACCAAGAGACCCAGTACTTC. The full variable domain, with the rest looked up from reference TRBV12-5 and TRBJ2-5, is DARVTQTPRHKVTEMGQEVTMRCQPILGHNTVFWYRQTMMQGLELLAYFRNRAPLDDSGMPKDRFSAEMPDATLATLKIQPSEPRDSAVYFCASGLSKNSVNQETQYFGPGTRLLVL.

The chain joins TRBV20-1 to TRBJ1-2, with 7 bases identical to TRBD1. The CDR3 totals 14 residues. The J segment lost 6 bases and the V segment lost 3 bases, leaving 10 bases of the junction unmatched. Germline V CDR1 and CDR2: DFQATT, SNEGSKA (reference sequence). The CDR3 protein is CSASPGTEANGYTF. The CDR3 DNA follows: TGCAGTGCTAGTCCCGGGACAGAAGCGAATGGCTACACCTTC.

The genes are TRBV5-1 and TRBJ2-1; TRBD1 is a possible D gene (5 bases). CDR1 and CDR2 from the germline V gene are SGHRS and YFSETQ. The CDR3 length is 15 residues. Trimming pared 5 bases from V and 3 bases from J, leaving 15 bases between. In nucleotides, the CDR3 is TGCGCCAGCAGTCTAGGACAACTAAGCTACAATGAGCAGTTCTTC. Translating gives CASSLGQLSYNEQFF.

V is TRBV25-1 and J is TRBJ1-2; D not certain. V lost 1 base to trimming and J lost 0 bases, with 9 bases between them. The germline CDR1 and CDR2 sequences are MGHDK and SYGVNS. The CDR3 is 15 amino acids. The CDR3: CASSELNIANYGYTF. The CDR3 DNA sequence: TGTGCCAGCAGTGAATTGAATATAGCTAACTATGGCTACACCTTC.

The chain couples TRBV4-2 to TRBJ2-2, with TRBD2 matching over 9 bases. Germline loops: CDR1 LGHNA, CDR2 YNFKEQ. J lost 6 bases, V lost 6 bases, and 8 bases had no gene match. The CDR3 spans 15 residues. CDR3: CASSLSGTSPGELFF. CDR3 nucleotide sequence: TGTGCCAGCAGTCTATCCGGGACTAGCCCCGGGGAGCTGTTTTTT.

The rearrangement uses TRBV5-4 and TRBJ2-7; 7 nucleotides align to TRBD2. Per germline, CDR1 SGHNT and CDR2 YYREEE (reference sequence). The J segment lost 5 bases and the V segment lost 4 bases, leaving 6 bases of the junction unmatched. CDR3 length equals 13 residues. CDR3: CASSRDYGNEQYF. As DNA, the CDR3 is TGTGCCAGCAGCCGGGACTACGGGAACGAGCAGTACTTC.

This chain connects TRBV18 to TRBJ1-5; TRBD1 agrees at 7 bases. The CDR3 contains 15 residues. Germline V lookup: CDR1 KGHSH, CDR2 LQKENI. Unmatched junction bases numbered 5, after V lost 3 bases and J lost 3 bases. The CDR3, as DNA: TGTGCCAGCTCACCCGAACAGGGGCTCAATCAGCCCCAGCATTTT. Translation: CASSPEQGLNQPQHF.

This clone was seen once. V and J are TRBV6-6 and TRBJ1-2; 11 bases are shared with TRBD1. The junction had 5 bases not matched to a gene; V was cut back by 2 bases and J by 6 bases. From germline, CDR1 is MNHNY and CDR2 SVGAGI (reference sequence). The CDR3 is made up of 15 amino acids. The CDR3 nucleotides are TGTGCCAGCAGTTACCCTCCGGGACAGGGGGATGGCTACACCTTC. It codes for CASSYPPGQGDGYTF.

The chain couples TRBV6-5 to TRBJ2-7; D perhaps matches TRBD2 (6 bases). Germline V lookup: CDR1 MNHEY, CDR2 SVGAGI. With 0 bases removed from V and 5 bases from J, the gap between germline ends came to 14 bases. The CDR3 covers 15 residues. For the CDR3, the DNA is TGTGCCAGCAGTTACTCCTACGTAGGAGGGAACGAGCAGTACTTC. This sequence encodes CASSYSYVGGNEQYF.

This clone was seen only a few times. The chain's CDR3 is CASSVRTGGNQPQHF. The CDR3 nucleotides are TGTGCCAGCAGCGTTCGGACAGGGGGCAATCAGCCCCAGCATTTT. The J gene is TRBJ1-5, the V gene TRBV7-8; 9 bases line up with TRBD1. Germline V lookup: CDR1 SGHVS, CDR2 FQNEAQ. CDR3 length: 15 residues. Losses at the gene ends were 5 bases for V and 2 bases for J; bases not matched to a gene: 4.

V is TRBV18 and J is TRBJ1-1, with D tentatively TRBD1 (5 bases). The germline V gene has CDR1 KGHSH and CDR2 LQKENI. The V end lost 3 bases, the J end lost 5 bases, and 16 bases lay between the germline ends. This CDR3 region has 15 residues. The CDR3 region has the DNA TGTGCCAGCTCACCCCTATTTAGGGGCGCGACTGAAGCTTTCTTT. Translating gives CASSPLFRGATEAFF.

V usage is TRBV5-5 and J usage is TRBJ2-1, with TRBD2 matching over 11 bases. CDR1 SGHKS and CDR2 YYEKEE come from the germline V gene (reference sequence). This CDR3 has 17 residues. Trimming took 2 bases from V and 9 from J; bases not matched to a gene: 13. In DNA form, the CDR3 reads TGTGCCAGCAGCTTAATTGTATATAGCGGGAGGGCCGGTGAGCAGTTCTTC. Protein sequence: CASSLIVYSGRAGEQFF. Full variable domain (outside the CDR3, taken from reference TRBV5-5 and TRBJ2-1): DAGVTQSPTHLIKTRGQQVTLRCSPISGHKSVSWYQQVLGQGPQFIFQYYEKEERGRGNFPDRFSARQFPNYSSELNVNALLLGDSALYLCASSLIVYSGRAGEQFFGPGTRLTVL.

The gene calls are TRBV4-1 and TRBJ1-5; D gene unclear. Per germline, CDR1 MGHRA and CDR2 YSYEKL. There are 13 residues in the CDR3. The V and J ends lost 0 bases and 7 bases respectively, with 7 bases between them. CDR3 loop: CASSQEVAQPQHF. The CDR3 coding sequence is TGCGCCAGCAGCCAAGAAGTAGCGCAGCCCCAGCATTTT.

This clone appeared once. DNA of the CDR3: TGCGCCAGCAGTTTAGCGGGAGACCCGAACACCGGGGAGCTGTTTTTT. Amino acids: CASSLAGDPNTGELFF. V is TRBV5-1 and J is TRBJ2-2, with 9 bases aligning to TRBD2. Germline loops: CDR1 SGHRS, CDR2 YFSETQ. CDR3 length: 16 amino acids. The trim removed 5 bases at V and 0 bases at J, leaving 5 bases unmatched.

The gene calls are TRBV5-4 and TRBJ2-2; TRBD2 is a possible D gene (6 bases). The germline V and J ends were trimmed by 10 bases and 4 bases, with 29 bases remaining between them. The germline CDR1 and CDR2 sequences are SGHNT and YYREEE (reference sequence). The CDR3 totals 18 residues. The CDR3 is CASRPSLVGVGSTGELFF. For the CDR3, the DNA is TGTGCCTCTCGGCCCAGCTTGGTTGGGGTCGGGAGCACCGGGGAGCTGTTTTTT.

The genes are TRBV5-1 and TRBJ2-3; weak D call: TRBD2 (6 bases). V lost 4 bases, J lost 1 base, and 10 bases lay in between. The germline V gene has CDR1 SGHRS and CDR2 YFSETQ. This CDR3 contains 14 residues. CDR3 amino acids: CASSGPSGTDTQYF. CDR3 in DNA: TGCGCCAGCAGCGGCCCTAGCGGCACAGATACGCAGTATTTT.

The V call is TRBV7-6, the J call TRBJ1-6; the D gene is possibly TRBD1 (5 bases). Between the trimmed V and J ends, which lost 5 bases and 0 bases, there was a span of 14 bases. The length of the CDR3 is 17 residues. The germline CDR1 and CDR2 sequences are SGHVS and FNYEAQ. The CDR3: CASSGDSRISYNSPLHF. CDR3 bases: TGTGCCAGCAGCGGCGACAGCCGTATCTCCTATAATTCACCCCTCCACTTT.

This chain uses TRBV11-2 with TRBJ2-5; 7 nucleotides match TRBD1. The CDR3 length is 14 residues. Per germline, CDR1 SGHAT and CDR2 FQNNGV. V trimming: 4 bases; J trimming: 2 bases; junction bases outside the gene matches: 4. CDR3 in DNA: TGTGCCAGCAGCTCCGGGACAGAACAAGAGACCCAGTACTTC. Translating gives CASSSGTEQETQYF.

The V and J genes are TRBV7-3 and TRBJ2-3; 9 bases are a match to TRBD2. The CDR3 runs to 16 residues. Germline values: CDR1 SGHTA, CDR2 FQGTGA. Trimming cost V 2 bases and J 0 bases; bases outside gene matches: 3. CDR3 region: CASSLGGRASTDTQYF. The CDR3 DNA sequence: TGTGCCAGCAGCTTAGGCGGGAGGGCTAGCACAGATACGCAGTATTTT.

The chain joins TRBV27 to TRBJ2-7; TRBD1 matches 9 bases. The CDR3 has 14 residues. CDR1 is MNHEY, CDR2 SMNVEV, per germline (reference sequence). J gave up 2 bases and V 5 bases, and 4 bases lay outside the gene matches. Here the CDR3 reads CASSLYRGPYEQYF. The CDR3 DNA follows: TGTGCCAGCAGTCTATACAGGGGGCCCTACGAGCAGTACTTC.

The rearrangement uses TRBV3-1 (or the pseudogene TRBV3-2) and TRBJ1-4; D perhaps matches TRBD1 (5 bases). The CDR3 runs 16 residues. Germline V gene data show CDR1 as LGHDT and CDR2 as YNNKEL (reference sequence). V was cut by 1 base and J by 4 bases, with 13 bases left in between. This CDR3 reads CASSQGIWGGNEKLFF. Written as DNA, the CDR3 is TGTGCCAGCAGCCAAGGGATTTGGGGGGGTAATGAAAAACTGTTTTTT.

The CDR3 loop is CASSQDGGVLNEQFF. The CDR3 nucleotides read TGCGCCAGCAGCCAAGATGGGGGGGTCCTCAATGAGCAGTTCTTC. The V and J genes are TRBV4-1 and TRBJ2-1; the match to TRBD2 covers 7 bases. The CDR3 has 15 residues. V was clipped by 0 bases and J by 6 bases; unmatched bases: 5. Germline V gives CDR1 MGHRA, CDR2 YSYEKL.